The entry that follows covers one T cell receptor beta chain sequence. The target antigen is unknown. V lost 6 bases and J 0 bases, leaving 9 bases between the germline ends. The CDR3 has 14 amino acids. Germline V gene sequence: CDR1 MDHEN, CDR2 SYDVKM. Here immunoSEQ multiplex PCR was the method, and the copy in TCRdb shows in-frame clones only, minus some. The sample lists approximately 24,000 clones; about 75% were seen once. This entry is derived from a study of OX40 agonist ivuxolimab in advanced cancers. Overall study context: The study gave patients intravenous ivuxolimab at 0.01 to 10 mg/kg every 2 weeks.

Points from the study as a whole: There was clonal expansion of CD4+ and CD8+ blood T cells by week 6 at 0.1 to 3.0 mg/kg. Mean expanded clone counts were higher in CD8+ than CD4+ T cells.

This material consisted of CD4+ or CD8+ T cells sorted from blood, taken in a trial of the OX40 agonist ivuxolimab. The chain joins TRBV28 to TRBJ1-5, with unresolved D. The TCR sequence derives from an adult with an advanced solid tumor such as melanoma, head and neck, liver or kidney cancer. The CDR3 sequence: CASSPDNSNQPQHF. CDR3 DNA: TGTGCCAGCAGCCCCGACAATAGCAATCAGCCCCAGCATTTT.